This TCR beta chain was retrieved from a study of chemoradiotherapy in HPV16-positive cancers. The overall study: Functional T-cell assays on two HPV16-positive patients' cells defined candidate HPV-specific clones and common TCR motifs. Broader study findings: Non-HPV-specific T cells did not expand in tumors during treatment, whereas candidate HPV-specific clones and E7-related motifs did. HPV-specific T cells were functionally defined from only a couple of HPV16-positive patients.

With regard to this clone: No antigen is known for it.

Samples were taken several times over chemoradiotherapy. Data came from immunoSEQ multiplex PCR; TCRdb stores just in-frame clones and leaves some out. This table has some 1,500 clones, 82% appearing once. The CDR3 has 12 residues. Germline loops: CDR1 SGHTA, CDR2 FQGNSA. The germline V and J ends were trimmed by 1 base and 7 bases, with 7 bases remaining between them. The sample here was tumor tissue, taken from a patient who underwent chemoradiotherapy. The TCR was taken from a human donor with HPV-associated anogenital cancer. The chain joins TRBV7-2 to TRBJ2-5; unclear D gene. CDR3 nucleotides: TGTGCCAGCAGCTTAGGGACCGGGACCCAGTACTTC. Its translation is CASSLGTGTQYF.